This is a list of T cell receptor beta chains from one sample in a study of cytomegalovirus exposure and HLA in healthy donors. Sequenced by immunoSEQ multiplex PCR; TCRdb stores in-frame clones only, minus some. Among about 92,000 clones listed, about 84% were seen once. Specimen: PBMCs. These receptors originate from a girl aged 2-9 years in good health and CMV-seropositive. Both conserved end residues are part of each CDR3. A D gene is named only where the DNA matches it firmly. Only some rows state a clone size, as once, few, many or a class for expanded clones.

D gene	clone size	V gene	J gene	CDR3 DNA	CDR3 protein
NA	NA	TRBV25-1	TRBJ2-7	TGTGCCAGCAGAGACAGCTCCTACGAGCAGTACTTC	CASRDSSYEQYF
TRBD2	NA	TRBV2	TRBJ2-1	TGTGCCAGCAGTCTTGGGACTAGCGGGAGTTTCAATGAGCAGTTCTTC	CASSLGTSGSFNEQFF
NA	NA	TRBV27	TRBJ2-3	TGTGCCAGCTCAGGGGCGGATACGCAGTATTTT	CASSGADTQYF
TRBD1	NA	TRBV27	TRBJ2-4	TGTGCCAGCAGTCCCAGGGGGACGGTCAAAAACATTCAGTACTTC	CASSPRGTVKNIQYF
NA	NA	TRBV25-1	TRBJ1-2	TGTGCCAGCAGTGAATATCCCGCAGGGGCAGGCTACACCTTC	CASSEYPAGAGYTF
TRBD2	once	TRBV29-1	TRBJ2-7	TGCAGCGTGTGCCTAGCGGAGTCCTCCTATAGCTCCTACGAGCAGTACTTC	CSVCLAESSYSSYEQYF
TRBD2	NA	TRBV6-6	TRBJ2-1	TGTGCCAGCATCACCCCGGCTAGCGGTACCTACAATGAGCAGTTCTTC	CASITPASGTYNEQFF
TRBD2	NA	TRBV7-9	TRBJ2-7	TGTGCCAGCAGCACAACCGGACTAGTTCCCCCCTACGAGCAGTACTTC	CASSTTGLVPPYEQYF
NA	few	TRBV6-1	TRBJ2-7	TGTGCCACCTTCCCAACCACAGACTACGAGCAGTACTTC	CATFPTTDYEQYF
NA	NA	TRBV30	TRBJ1-1	TGTGCCTTCCAGGGGAGCACTGAAGCTTTCTTT	CAFQGSTEAFF
TRBD2	once	TRBV16	TRBJ2-7	TGTGCCAGCAGCTCAACCGACCCAGGACTAGCGAAAAACTACGAGCAGTACTTC	CASSSTDPGLAKNYEQYF
TRBD2	NA	TRBV5-6	TRBJ2-1	TGTGCCAGCAGCGGAACTAGCGGAGCGGGGAATGAGCAGTTCTTC	CASSGTSGAGNEQFF
TRBD2	once	TRBV5-1	TRBJ2-7	TGCGCCAGCGCCCGGGGCGGTACAGGAGCGGGAGACGAGCAGTACTTC	CASARGGTGAGDEQYF
TRBD1	NA	TRBV19	TRBJ1-2	TGTGCCAGTAGTACCGGGACAGGGGGCAACACCTTC	CASSTGTGGNTF
NA	NA	TRBV29-1	TRBJ2-7	TGCAGCGTTGAATTTCTACGGGGCTCCTACGAGCAGTACTTC	CSVEFLRGSYEQYF
TRBD2	once	TRBV6-1	TRBJ2-3	TGTGCCAGCAGACTCGGGGGGGGGACAGATACGCAGTATTTT	CASRLGGGTDTQYF
TRBD2	NA	TRBV28	TRBJ2-7	TGTGCCAGCAGTTGCTCGTGGGAGGGCCCCTACGAGCAGTACTTC	CASSCSWEGPYEQYF
NA	NA	TRBV10-2	TRBJ1-2	TGCGCCTCTTCTCCTCGTACGGGGGGCAGTGGCTATGGCTACACCTTC	CASSPRTGGSGYGYTF
NA	NA	TRBV30	TRBJ2-1	TGTGCCTACACCACCGCGGCCGGGACTCTCCTAGATGAGCAGTTCTTC	CAYTTAAGTLLDEQFF
TRBD1	NA	TRBV2	TRBJ2-1	TGTGCCGGCTCGGGACAGGGTTACAATGAGCAGTTCTTC	CAGSGQGYNEQFF
NA	few	TRBV15	TRBJ1-4	TGTGCCACCAGCAGAGTATCCAACGGGGGTGAAAAACTGTTTTTT	CATSRVSNGGEKLFF
NA	NA	TRBV5-6	TRBJ1-5	TGTGCCAGCAGCGTCTGGCAGTATAATCAGCCCCAGCATTTT	CASSVWQYNQPQHF
TRBD2	NA	TRBV5-6	TRBJ2-5	TGTGCCAGCAGCTCGGGACTAGTGGAGACCCAGTACTTC	CASSSGLVETQYF
NA	NA	TRBV19	TRBJ2-3	TGTGCCAGTAGTATGACGGGGATATCGGCAGATACGCAGTATTTT	CASSMTGISADTQYF
NA	NA	TRBV5-1	TRBJ2-7	TGCGCCAGCAGCCAAGGAGGTGCCTACGAGCAGTACTTC	CASSQGGAYEQYF
TRBD2	NA	TRBV13	TRBJ2-7	TGTGCCAGCAGCCCCGGACTAGGGGCCTACGAGCAGTACTTC	CASSPGLGAYEQYF
TRBD2	NA	TRBV5-1	TRBJ2-1	TGCGCCAGCAGCCTAGCGGGAGGGTCTATCAATGAGCAGTTCTTC	CASSLAGGSINEQFF
NA	NA	TRBV27	TRBJ2-5	TGTGCCAGCCGCTCCAGGATAGGTGCGACGGAGACCCAGTACTTC	CASRSRIGATETQYF
NA	NA	TRBV5-1	TRBJ2-5	TGCGCCAGCAGGTTGGGACACCCAAGCCAAGAGACCCAGTACTTC	CASRLGHPSQETQYF
TRBD1	NA	TRBV6-5	TRBJ1-2	TGTGCCAGCAGTTACGGATGGGACAGGGAGGGCTACACCTTC	CASSYGWDREGYTF
NA	once	TRBV7-3	TRBJ2-1	TGTGCCAGCAGCTTAGCACAGATGAATGAGCAGTTCTTC	CASSLAQMNEQFF
NA	NA	TRBV7-9	TRBJ2-3	TGTGCCAGCAGTCCCGGAGGGCCAGATACGCAGTATTTT	CASSPGGPDTQYF
TRBD2	NA	TRBV27	TRBJ2-7	TGTGCCAGCAGTCCCGCAACACTAGCGGGAGACCACGAGCAGTACTTC	CASSPATLAGDHEQYF
NA	few	TRBV6-6	TRBJ1-1	TGTGCCAGCAGTCCTGGACAGATGGCTTTCTTT	CASSPGQMAFF
NA	NA	TRBV13	TRBJ2-3	TGTGCCAGCAGCCCAAAGACAGATCTTCGCACAGATACGCAGTATTTT	CASSPKTDLRTDTQYF
TRBD1	NA	TRBV6-5	TRBJ1-5	TGTGCCAGCAGGGGACAGGCAAATTCGCCCCAGCATTTT	CASRGQANSPQHF
TRBD2	few	TRBV9	TRBJ2-1	TGTGCCAGCAGCCCAAGCGGGAGCTCCTACAATGAGCAGTTCTTC	CASSPSGSSYNEQFF
TRBD2	NA	TRBV2	TRBJ2-7	TGTGCCAGCAGCGGGAAAAAAACTAGCGGGAGGCCGATAACCTACGAGCAGTACTTC	CASSGKKTSGRPITYEQYF
NA	NA	TRBV29-1	TRBJ1-1	TGCAGCGTGCCGACTCCAGCGGGCACTGAAGCTTTCTTT	CSVPTPAGTEAFF
TRBD1	NA	TRBV10-2	TRBJ1-1	TGCGCCAGCAGTGAGACAGGGGTCGGGAACACTGAAGCTTTCTTT	CASSETGVGNTEAFF
NA	NA	TRBV6-1	TRBJ1-2	TGTGCCACCGAGCGGAACTATGGCTACACCTTC	CATERNYGYTF
NA	few	TRBV5-1	TRBJ1-3	TGCGCCAGCAGCTTGGTTGAGACTAGCTCTGGAAACACCATATATTTT	CASSLVETSSGNTIYF
TRBD1	few	TRBV6-5	TRBJ1-1	TGTGCCAGCAGTTGGCGACGAAACAGGGGGGCGGGTGAAGCTTTCTTT	CASSWRRNRGAGEAFF
NA	few	TRBV30	TRBJ1-3	TGTGCCTGGAGCAGAATCAAGTCAGCGGGTGGAAACACCATATATTTT	CAWSRIKSAGGNTIYF
TRBD1	NA	TRBV6-5	TRBJ1-3	TGTGCCAGCAGTTCGACAGGGGGCTTCTCTGGAAACACCATATATTTT	CASSSTGGFSGNTIYF
NA	once	TRBV7-7	TRBJ2-1	TGTGCCAGCAGCTTAGGAGCATTTACCTACAATGAGCAGTTCTTC	CASSLGAFTYNEQFF
NA	once	TRBV7-9	TRBJ2-3	TGTGCCAGCAGCTTAGCGGGGGGGGGCCCAGATACGCAGTATTTT	CASSLAGGGPDTQYF
TRBD2	NA	TRBV27	TRBJ2-1	TGTGCCAGCATCCCGGGAGGGCCCCGGAATGAGCAGTTCTTC	CASIPGGPRNEQFF
NA	NA	TRBV27	TRBJ1-1	TGTGCCAGCAGTTCGCAGATTGAAGCTTTCTTT	CASSSQIEAFF
NA	NA	TRBV1	TRBJ2-2	TGCACCAGCAGCCAAGATGGAGCGGGAGAACGTAGGGCCGGGGAGCTGTTTTTT	CTSSQDGAGERRAGELFF
TRBD2	NA	TRBV28	TRBJ2-7	TGTGCCAGCAGTCCCGGACTAGCGGGAGGCTACGAGCAGTACTTC	CASSPGLAGGYEQYF
NA	NA	TRBV4-1	TRBJ1-1	TGCGCCAGCAGCCTCAATCCCCCCACAGCTTATACCATGAACACTGAAGCTTTCTTT	CASSLNPPTAYTMNTEAFF
TRBD1	NA	TRBV7-8	TRBJ2-5	TGTGCCAGCAGCTTTTGGGACAGTCCTCAACAAGAGACCCAGTACTTC	CASSFWDSPQQETQYF
NA	few	TRBV28	TRBJ1-5	TGTGCCAGCAGTTTACCTAATCAGCCCCAGCATTTT	CASSLPNQPQHF
TRBD1	NA	TRBV6-5	TRBJ1-5	TGTGCCAGCAGTCGGGACAGGGGGCCGAATCAGCCCCAGCATTTT	CASSRDRGPNQPQHF
NA	NA	TRBV30	TRBJ2-7	TGTGCCTGGAGTGTAGGGGGGGTCGGGTACGAGCAGTACTTC	CAWSVGGVGYEQYF
NA	NA	TRBV28	TRBJ2-1	TGTGCCAGCAGTTTTTCGGGAGCGGATGAGCAGTTCTTC	CASSFSGADEQFF
NA	NA	TRBV5-1	TRBJ1-2	TGCGCCAGCAGCTTGGCGACAGGTAAAGTCTATGGCTACACCTTC	CASSLATGKVYGYTF
NA	NA	TRBV2	TRBJ2-5	TGTGCCAGCAGTGAACTAGCGCAGCAAGAGACCCAGTACTTC	CASSELAQQETQYF